The TCR beta chain under discussion was sequenced for a study of response to subunit inactivated influenza vaccine. CDR1 and CDR2 from the germline V gene are MDHEN and SYDVKM. The CDR3 sequence is 13 residues long. V lost 6 bases and J lost 8, with 16 bases in between. TCRdb ran MiXCR on the RT-PCR reads and lists one entry per CDR3 protein. This sample has about 620,000 distinct CDR3 sequences, with over 9% found just once. These records were also assigned to another study, of T cells expressing NK-cell markers. This second report adds: Production of TCR beta cDNA relied on 5'RACE template switching with UMIs. Anti-gamma-delta TCR antibody use in several experiments restricted sorting to alpha-beta TCR T cells.

The sequencing here drew on PBMCs from blood, taken on the day of vaccination. The receptor was derived from a man aged 50 to 59 who received an inactivated influenza vaccine. The chain has TRBV28 and TRBJ1-2; TRBD1 might be the D (6 bases). CDR3 coding DNA: TGTGCCAGCAGACCCACTCTCGACAGGGGCTACACCTTC. The encoded protein is CASRPTLDRGYTF.